This T cell receptor (beta chain) was documented in a study of shared clonotypes between healthy human individuals. This CDR3 comprises 14 residues. Germline lookup yields CDR1 SGDLS and CDR2 YYNGEE. Assay used: immunoSEQ multiplex PCR; TCRdb lists only in-frame clones, some missing. The table includes over a million clones, approximately 80% detected once. The sequence was collected from a man between 18 and 35 years old in good health. Some clones in this sample may be carry-over from other donors' samples. J is TRBJ2-5 and V is TRBV9, with D possibly called TRBD1 or TRBD2 (5 bases each). The DNA end lines up better with TRBJ2-7; the J call may be wrong. Sequences were obtained from memory CD4+ T cells from PBMCs. Subset given: CD45RA-negative fraction. In DNA form, the CDR3 reads TGTGCCAGCAGCGTGTGGGGGAGCTCCTACGAGCAGTACTTC. Its translation is CASSVWGSSYEQYF.